The 23 T cell receptor beta chains below all came from one sample that was sequenced in a study of cytomegalovirus exposure and HLA in healthy donors (dated by TCRdb to 2017 to 2019). Libraries came from the immunoSEQ multiplex PCR assay. For the multiplex PCR, a mixture combining 60 forward primers for TCR Vbeta segments and 13 reverse primers for TCR Jbeta segments was used. TCRdb's version of the immuneACCESS table is confined to in-frame rearrangements and falls short of the full clone set. An unresolved V gene accounts for under half of the shortfall where checked; the remainder is of unknown origin. The sample includes over 70,000 clones, with 70% observed a single time. Roughly 9.8% of the sample belongs to the ten largest clones. Sample: PBMCs. Receptors were obtained from a woman between 50 and 59 years old in good health and CMV-seropositive.

V usage is TRBV2 and J usage is TRBJ1-2; tentative D call: TRBD1 (5 bases). Trimming took 7 bases from V and 3 from J, leaving 12 bases between them. CDR3 size: 13 residues. Germline values: CDR1 SNHLY, CDR2 FYNNEI. CDR3 sequence: CASNPGGDYGYTF. CDR3 coding DNA: TGTGCCAGCAATCCCGGGGGAGACTATGGCTACACCTTC.

This clone was seen only once. Other DNA sequences in the sample encode the same CDR3. J is TRBJ2-3 and V is TRBV19; 9 bases map to TRBD1. CDR1 is LNHDA and CDR2 is SQIVND in the germline V gene (reference sequence). The CDR3 has 14 amino acids. With 7 bases clipped from V and 3 bases from J, the junction kept 5 bases outside the gene matches. This CDR3 is CASTTGQGTDTQYF. CDR3 DNA: TGTGCCAGTACCACAGGACAGGGGACAGATACGCAGTATTTT. Complete variable domain (other parts from reference TRBV19 and TRBJ2-3): DGGITQSPKYLFRKEGQNVTLSCEQNLNHDAMYWYRQDPGQGLRLIYYSQIVNDFQKGDIAEGYSVSREKKESFPLTVTSAQKNPTAFYLCASTTGQGTDTQYFGPGTRLTVL.

This chain uses TRBV28 with TRBJ2-7; TRBD2 agrees at 13 bases. V was pared by 3 bases and J by 2 bases, with 1 base of the junction left unmatched. The CDR3 is 15 residues long. Germline-derived CDR1 and CDR2 are MDHEN and SYDVKM. CDR3 region: CASSFTSGGAYEQYF. CDR3 DNA: TGTGCCAGCAGTTTTACTAGCGGGGGGGCCTACGAGCAGTACTTC.

The V call is TRBV5-8, the J call TRBJ2-3, with TRBD1 matching 8 bases. The CDR3 is made up of 15 amino acids. Trimming cost V 0 bases and J 6 bases; bases outside gene matches: 6. Germline V gene sequence: CDR1 SGHTS, CDR2 YDEGEE. The CDR3 region is CASSLGTGGKDTQYF. As DNA, the CDR3 is TGTGCCAGCAGCTTGGGTACAGGGGGGAAGGATACGCAGTATTTT.

The V call is TRBV9, the J call TRBJ2-2; 7 bases align to TRBD1. Germline assignment: CDR1 SGDLS and CDR2 YYNGEE. CDR3 size: 13 residues. Trimming removed 4 bases from V and 6 bases from J; junction bases left unmatched: 3. The CDR3 reads CASSFTGAGELFF. Here the CDR3 DNA reads TGTGCCAGCAGCTTCACAGGGGCCGGGGAGCTGTTTTTT.

The rearrangement uses TRBV10-1 and TRBJ2-1; tentative D call: TRBD1 (5 bases). Trimming stripped 4 bases from V and 1 base from J, with 11 bases between. Germline CDR1 and CDR2: WNHNN and SYGVQD (reference sequence). This CDR3 spans 15 amino acids. CDR3 DNA: TGCGCCAGCAGTGGGGGCCTTGGGTCCTACAATGAGCAGTTCTTC. This codes for CASSGGLGSYNEQFF.

CDR3 region: CASSSSPGLAGRGSYNEQFF. The CDR3 nucleotides read TGTGCCAGCAGCTCCTCGCCGGGACTAGCGGGGAGGGGCTCCTACAATGAGCAGTTCTTC. The chain uses TRBV28 and TRBJ2-1, with 13 bases fitting TRBD2. Germline V gene data show CDR1 as MDHEN and CDR2 as SYDVKM. The CDR3 has 20 amino acids. Trimming removed 6 bases from V and 0 bases from J; junction bases left unmatched: 14. Full variable domain (remainder filled in from reference TRBV28 and TRBJ2-1): DVKVTQSSRYLVKRTGEKVFLECVQDMDHENMFWYRQDPGLGLRLIYFSYDVKMKEKGDIPEGYSVSREKKERFSLILESASTNQTSMYLCASSSSPGLAGRGSYNEQFFGPGTRLTVL.

This chain connects TRBV6-1 to TRBJ2-2; 9 bases are shared with TRBD1. The CDR3 length is 16 residues. Trimming at V came to 3 bases and at J to 5 bases, leaving 7 bases not matched to a gene. CDR1 and CDR2 (germline): MNHNS, SASEGT. The CDR3 nucleotides read TGTGCCAGCAGTGACATTAACAGGGGGCGGACCGGGGAGCTGTTTTTT. Protein product: CASSDINRGRTGELFF.

The chain carries TRBV28 and TRBJ1-2; no firm D call. Trimming stripped 5 bases from V and 5 bases from J, with 9 bases between. This CDR3 has 12 residues. The germline V gene has CDR1 MDHEN and CDR2 SYDVKM. Here the CDR3 reads CASSQGRYGYTF. The CDR3 DNA reads as TGTGCCAGCAGTCAAGGGAGATATGGCTACACCTTC.

V and J are TRBV9 and TRBJ1-1; 7 bases line up with TRBD1. This CDR3 has 16 amino acids. Germline CDR1 is SGDLS and CDR2 is YYNGEE. The V gene end was trimmed by 0 bases and the J gene end by 1 base; junction bases not matched to a gene: 6. The CDR3 loop is CASSVGGTARNTEAFF. In DNA form, the CDR3 reads TGTGCCAGCAGCGTAGGGGGGACAGCGAGGAACACTGAAGCTTTCTTT. Based on the CDR3 plus reference TRBV9 and TRBJ1-1, the full variable domain is DSGVTQTPKHLITATGQRVTLRCSPRSGDLSVYWYQQSLDQGLQFLIQYYNGEERAKGNILERFSAQQFPDLHSELNLSSLELGDSALYFCASSVGGTARNTEAFFGQGTRLTVV.

This clone appeared a few times. The chain uses TRBV28 and TRBJ1-3; the D is unclear. Trimming cost V 4 bases and J 10 bases, with 20 bases left between them. The germline gives CDR1 MDHEN, CDR2 SYDVKM. This CDR3 contains 15 residues. The CDR3 DNA reads TGTGCCAGCAGTTCCCCAGAATGGATGGTGAGGACCATATATTTT. Protein sequence: CASSSPEWMVRTIYF.

This clone was observed a single time. V gene TRBV29-1 combines with J gene TRBJ2-7; 9 positions agree with TRBD1. This CDR3 has 13 residues. Trimming cost V 6 bases and J 2 bases; bases outside gene matches: 5. Germline values: CDR1 SQVTM, CDR2 ANQGSEA. The CDR3 protein is CSVLQGAAYEQYF. CDR3 in DNA: TGCAGCGTCCTACAGGGGGCCGCCTACGAGCAGTACTTC.

This clone was observed a few times. The gene calls are TRBV5-1 and TRBJ2-5, with a possible D match to TRBD1 (6 bases). The germline V and J ends were trimmed by 5 bases and 1 base, with 12 bases remaining between them. Looked up from germline, CDR1 is SGHRS and CDR2 is YFSETQ. The CDR3 contains 14 residues. This CDR3 reads CASSYQGPQETQYF. The CDR3, as DNA: TGCGCCAGCAGTTACCAGGGGCCCCAAGAGACCCAGTACTTC. Complete variable domain (other parts from reference TRBV5-1 and TRBJ2-5): KAGVTQTPRYLIKTRGQQVTLSCSPISGHRSVSWYQQTPGQGLQFLFEYFSETQRNKGNFPGRFSGRQFSNSRSEMNVSTLELGDSALYLCASSYQGPQETQYFGPGTRLLVL.

This chain connects TRBV6-1 to TRBJ1-2; tentatively, D is TRBD1 (5 bases). CDR3 length: 12 amino acids. The V end lost 11 bases, the J end lost 8 bases, and 18 bases lay between the germline ends. Germline-derived CDR1 and CDR2 are MNHNS and SASEGT. CDR3 residues: CASPGDFLGYTF. The CDR3 nucleotides read TGTGCCTCACCGGGGGATTTCCTAGGCTACACCTTC.

This chain links TRBV30 with TRBJ2-7, with 7 bases fitting TRBD2. CDR3 size: 13 residues. Germline loops: CDR1 GTSNPN, CDR2 SVGIG (reference sequence). J was trimmed by 6 bases and V by 3 bases; bases with no gene match: 8. DNA of the CDR3: TGTGCCTGGAGCCCGGGGGGAGGGCGCGAGCAGTACTTC. It yields the protein CAWSPGGGREQYF.

The chain uses TRBV19 and TRBJ2-1; D is possibly TRBD2 (6 bases). The CDR3 consists of 17 residues. Germline values: CDR1 LNHDA, CDR2 SQIVND (reference sequence). Deletions cut 1 base from V and 1 base from J, with 14 bases between. CDR3: CASSIGRRDGSYNEQFF. CDR3 sequence (DNA): TGTGCCAGTAGTATAGGGCGGCGGGATGGGTCCTACAATGAGCAGTTCTTC.

The V and J genes are TRBV7-9 and TRBJ1-1; TRBD1 agrees at 9 bases. The CDR3 consists of 15 residues. The V and J ends lost 2 bases and 6 bases, in that order; junction bases with no gene match: 7. Per germline, CDR1 SEHNR and CDR2 FQNEAQ (reference sequence). CDR3 sequence (DNA): TGTGCCAGCAGCTTACAGCCGGGACAGGGTTCTGAAGCTTTCTTT. The encoded protein is CASSLQPGQGSEAFF.

This chain connects TRBV4-2 to TRBJ2-7; D gene uncertain. This CDR3 is 14 amino acids long. Trimming took 2 bases from V and 3 from J, leaving 11 bases between them. Germline lookup yields CDR1 LGHNA and CDR2 YNFKEQ. CDR3 protein: CASSQPFLSYEQYF. The DNA of the CDR3 is TGTGCCAGCAGCCAACCTTTTTTGAGCTACGAGCAGTACTTC.

This sequence joins TRBV5-5 and TRBJ2-7; D is possibly TRBD2 (5 bases). V was cut by 3 bases and J by 1 base, with 14 bases left in between. This CDR3 is 15 amino acids long. CDR1 SGHKS and CDR2 YYEKEE come from the germline V gene (reference sequence). The CDR3 is CASSSSVGRSYEQYF. DNA for the CDR3: TGTGCCAGCAGCTCGTCGGTGGGGAGATCCTACGAGCAGTACTTC.

The rearrangement links TRBV5-6 to TRBJ2-3, with D maybe TRBD2 (5 bases). V was clipped by 2 bases and J by 6 bases, with 7 bases between them. The CDR3 runs 12 residues. Germline CDR1 is SGHDT and CDR2 is YYEEEE. The DNA of the CDR3 is TGTGCCAGCAGCTTCGGGAAGGATACGCAGTATTTT. Its translation: CASSFGKDTQYF.

This clone was counted only a few times. The V call is TRBV28, the J call TRBJ1-4; 8 nucleotides match TRBD1. Germline V gene sequence: CDR1 MDHEN, CDR2 SYDVKM. The CDR3 runs 15 residues. With V trimmed by 4 bases and J by 7 bases, 8 bases remained unmatched. The CDR3 nucleotides are TGTGCCAGCAGTTATATCGTCCAGGGGGCTGAAAAACTGTTTTTT. It translates to CASSYIVQGAEKLFF.

This chain connects TRBV7-2 to TRBJ2-3, with 8 bases matching TRBD2. Germline CDR1 SGHTA, CDR2 FQGNSA. V dropped 2 bases and J dropped 2; count of bases not matched to a gene: 15. The CDR3 runs to 19 residues. The CDR3 sequence is CASSLTGGAGGLITDTQYF. For the CDR3, the DNA is TGTGCCAGCAGCTTAACTGGGGGGGCGGGGGGTCTCATCACAGATACGCAGTATTTT.

The chain links TRBV29-1 to TRBJ2-7; tentatively, D is TRBD2 (5 bases). V was shortened by 6 bases and J by 2 bases, with 11 bases between the two germline ends. Germline values: CDR1 SQVTM, CDR2 ANQGSEA. The CDR3 totals 12 residues. The CDR3 loop is CSVHGDTYEQYF. For the CDR3, the DNA is TGCAGCGTCCACGGGGATACCTACGAGCAGTACTTC.